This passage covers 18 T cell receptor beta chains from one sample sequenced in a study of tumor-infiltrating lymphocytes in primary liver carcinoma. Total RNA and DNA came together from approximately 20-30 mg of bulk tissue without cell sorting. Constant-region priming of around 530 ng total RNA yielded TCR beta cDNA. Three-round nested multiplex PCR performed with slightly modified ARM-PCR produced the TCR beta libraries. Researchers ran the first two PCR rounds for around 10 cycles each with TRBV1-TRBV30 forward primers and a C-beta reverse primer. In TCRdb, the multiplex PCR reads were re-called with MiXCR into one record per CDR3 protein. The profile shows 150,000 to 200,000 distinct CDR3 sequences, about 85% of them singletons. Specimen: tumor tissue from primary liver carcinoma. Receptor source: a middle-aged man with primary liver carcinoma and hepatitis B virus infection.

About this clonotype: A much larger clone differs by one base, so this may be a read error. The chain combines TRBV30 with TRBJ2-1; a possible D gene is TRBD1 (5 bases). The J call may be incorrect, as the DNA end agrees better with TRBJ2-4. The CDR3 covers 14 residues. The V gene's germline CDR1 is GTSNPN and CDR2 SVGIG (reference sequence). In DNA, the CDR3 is TGTGCCTGGAGTCCAACCTGGGCATCCAGGGTTCAGTACTTC. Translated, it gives CAWSPTWASRVQYF.

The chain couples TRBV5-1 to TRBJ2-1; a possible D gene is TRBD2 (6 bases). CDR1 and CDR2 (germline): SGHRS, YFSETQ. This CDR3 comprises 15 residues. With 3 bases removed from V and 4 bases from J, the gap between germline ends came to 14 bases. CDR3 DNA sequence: TGCGCCAGCAGCTCGGACTATGCCCCTTACAATGAGCAGTTCTTC. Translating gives CASSSDYAPYNEQFF.

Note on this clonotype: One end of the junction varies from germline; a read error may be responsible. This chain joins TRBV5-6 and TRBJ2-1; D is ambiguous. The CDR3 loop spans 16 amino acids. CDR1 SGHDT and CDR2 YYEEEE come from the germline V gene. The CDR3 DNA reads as TGTGTCAGCAGCTTGGATTTGGTGGGAATCGGCGATGAGCAGTTCTTC. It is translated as CVSSLDLVGIGDEQFF.

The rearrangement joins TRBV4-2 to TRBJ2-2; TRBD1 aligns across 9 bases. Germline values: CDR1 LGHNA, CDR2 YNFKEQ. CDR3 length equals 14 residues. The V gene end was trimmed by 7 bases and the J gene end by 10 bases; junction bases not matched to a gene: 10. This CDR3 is CASTGTGNTEELFF. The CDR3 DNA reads TGTGCCAGCACCGGGACAGGGAACACAGAGGAGCTGTTTTTT.

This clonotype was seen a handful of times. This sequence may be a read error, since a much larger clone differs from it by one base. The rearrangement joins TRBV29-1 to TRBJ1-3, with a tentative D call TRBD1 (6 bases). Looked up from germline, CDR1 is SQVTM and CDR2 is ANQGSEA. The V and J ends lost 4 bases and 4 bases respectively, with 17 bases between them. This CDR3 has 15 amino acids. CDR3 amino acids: CSVVGYGGRGNTIYF. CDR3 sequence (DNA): TGCAGCGTTGTGGGGTACGGGGGGCGAGGAAACACCATATATTTT.

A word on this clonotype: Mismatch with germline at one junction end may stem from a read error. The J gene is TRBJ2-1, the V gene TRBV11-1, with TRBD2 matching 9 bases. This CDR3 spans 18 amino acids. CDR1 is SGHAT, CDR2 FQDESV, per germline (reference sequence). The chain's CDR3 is CTSSLYHSAGGSYNEQLF. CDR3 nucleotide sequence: TGTACCAGCAGCTTATACCATTCCGCGGGAGGGTCCTACAATGAGCAGTTATTC.

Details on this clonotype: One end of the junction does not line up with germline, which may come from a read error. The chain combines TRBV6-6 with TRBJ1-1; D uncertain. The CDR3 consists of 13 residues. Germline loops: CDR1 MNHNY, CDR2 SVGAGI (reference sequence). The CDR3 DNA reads TGTGTCAGCATCCCCTCCTCGATCACTGAAGCTTTCTTT. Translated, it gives CVSIPSSITEAFF.

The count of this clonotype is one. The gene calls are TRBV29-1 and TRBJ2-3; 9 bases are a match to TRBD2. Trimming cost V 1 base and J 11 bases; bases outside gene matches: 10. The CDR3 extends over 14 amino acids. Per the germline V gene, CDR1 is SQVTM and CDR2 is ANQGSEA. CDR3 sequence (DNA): TGCAGCGTTGAAGGGTTAGCGGGAGCACATATGCAGTATTTT. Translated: CSVEGLAGAHMQYF.

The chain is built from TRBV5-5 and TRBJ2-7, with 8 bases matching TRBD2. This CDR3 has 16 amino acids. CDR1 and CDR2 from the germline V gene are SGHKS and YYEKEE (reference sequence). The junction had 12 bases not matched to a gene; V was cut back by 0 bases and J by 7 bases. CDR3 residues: CASSLVIGAGAWEQYF. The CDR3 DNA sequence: TGTGCCAGCAGCTTGGTCATAGGAGCGGGAGCATGGGAGCAGTACTTC.

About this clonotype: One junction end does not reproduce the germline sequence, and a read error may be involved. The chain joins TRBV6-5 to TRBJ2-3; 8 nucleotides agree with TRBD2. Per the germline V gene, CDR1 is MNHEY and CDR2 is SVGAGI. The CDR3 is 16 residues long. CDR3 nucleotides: TGTGCCAGCACTTACTCTTTAGCGGGGTACACAGATACACATTATTTT. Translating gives CASTYSLAGYTDTHYF.

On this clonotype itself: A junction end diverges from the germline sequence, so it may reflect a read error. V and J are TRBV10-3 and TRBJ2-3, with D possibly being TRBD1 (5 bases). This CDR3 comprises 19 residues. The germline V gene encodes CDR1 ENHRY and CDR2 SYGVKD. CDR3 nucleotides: TGTGCCATCAGTGAGTCCGCCAGGACACTCCTATTAAGCACAAATACGCAGTATTTT. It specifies CAISESARTLLLSTNTQYF.

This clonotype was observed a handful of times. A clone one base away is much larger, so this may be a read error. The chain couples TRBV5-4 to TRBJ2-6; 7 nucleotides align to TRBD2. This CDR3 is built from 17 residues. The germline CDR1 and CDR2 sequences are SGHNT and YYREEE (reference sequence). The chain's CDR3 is CASSLGEGNSGANILTF. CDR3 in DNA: TGTGCCAGCAGCTTGGGGGAGGGAAACTCTGGGGCCAACATCCTGACTTTC.

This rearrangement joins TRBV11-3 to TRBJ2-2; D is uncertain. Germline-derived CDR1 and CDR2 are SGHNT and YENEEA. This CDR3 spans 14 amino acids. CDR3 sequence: CVGSLNANTGELFF. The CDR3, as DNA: TGTGTCGGCAGTTTAAACGCGAACACCGGGGAGCTGTTTTTT.

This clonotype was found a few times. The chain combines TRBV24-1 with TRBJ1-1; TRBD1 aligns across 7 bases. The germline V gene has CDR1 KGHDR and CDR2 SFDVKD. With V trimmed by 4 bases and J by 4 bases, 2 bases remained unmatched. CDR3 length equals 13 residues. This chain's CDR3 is CATSEPGGTEAFF. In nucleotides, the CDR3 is TGTGCCACCAGTGAGCCAGGGGGCACTGAAGCTTTCTTT.

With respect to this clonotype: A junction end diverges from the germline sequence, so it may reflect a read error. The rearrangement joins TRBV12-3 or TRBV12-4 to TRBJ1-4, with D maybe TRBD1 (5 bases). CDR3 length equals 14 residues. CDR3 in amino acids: CASSRRGRTEKLFF. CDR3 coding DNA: TGTGCTAGCAGTCGACGGGGGAGGACTGAAAAACTGTTTTTT.

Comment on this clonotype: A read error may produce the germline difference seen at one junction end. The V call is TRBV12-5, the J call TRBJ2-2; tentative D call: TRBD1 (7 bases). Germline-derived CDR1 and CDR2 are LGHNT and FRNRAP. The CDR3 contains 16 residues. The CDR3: CASGTGEGAGTGELFF. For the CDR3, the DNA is TGTGCTAGTGGTACGGGAGAGGGGGCGGGGACCGGGGAGTTGTTTTTT.

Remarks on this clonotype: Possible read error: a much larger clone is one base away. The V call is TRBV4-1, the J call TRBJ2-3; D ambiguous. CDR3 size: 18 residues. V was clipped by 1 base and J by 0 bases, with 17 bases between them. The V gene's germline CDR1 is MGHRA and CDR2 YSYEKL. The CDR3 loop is CASSQGGGLVASTDTQYF. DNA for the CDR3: TGCGCCAGCAGCCAAGGTGGCGGCTTGGTCGCTAGCACAGATACGCAGTATTTT.

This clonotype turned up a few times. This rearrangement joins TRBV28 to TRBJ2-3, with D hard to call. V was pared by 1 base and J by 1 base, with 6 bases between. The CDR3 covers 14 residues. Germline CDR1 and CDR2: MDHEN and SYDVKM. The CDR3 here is CASSLLQGTDTQYF. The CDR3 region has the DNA TGTGCCAGCAGTTTATTGCAGGGCACAGATACGCAGTATTTT.